This TCR beta chain was captured in a study of cytomegalovirus exposure and HLA in healthy donors. As regards this clone: The antigen is not known.

Study-wide results and limits: The investigators catalogued 150 to 200 TCR beta chains as cytomegalovirus-associated. CMV antigen specificity of a few CMV-associated chains was confirmed in vitro. One later analysis, an examination of the 100 to 150 validation repertoires, found that first-cohort TCR clusters tended to co-occur in them.

The data were produced by immunoSEQ multiplex PCR, yet TCRdb's version contains in-frame clones alone and is incomplete. The data contain 150,000 or so clones, 89% of them seen just once; the ten biggest clones take up over 9%. Separate from the approximately 720-subject first cohort was the approximately 110-subject validation cohort, to which the donors belonged. V lost 4 bases and J lost 3, with 12 bases in between. Looked up from germline, CDR1 is MDHEN and CDR2 is SYDVKM. The CDR3 totals 14 residues. This receptor was identified in a woman under 30 in good health and CMV-seropositive. The V call is TRBV28, the J call TRBJ1-2; maybe TRBD1 (6 bases). The sample taken for sequencing was PBMCs. CDR3 protein: CASSSPSGDYGYTF. CDR3 DNA: TGTGCCAGCAGTTCCCCCTCAGGGGACTATGGCTACACCTTC.